This paragraph reports one T cell receptor (beta chain). Its antigen is still unknown. The PCR had 60 Vbeta and 13 Jbeta primers. Generated by immunoSEQ multiplex PCR, the TCRdb table keeps only in-frame clones and is missing some. Found here are about 100,000 clones, 60% to 80% of them singletons; the top ten hold around 19%. The data derive from a study of cytomegalovirus exposure and HLA in healthy donors. Study-wide points: Productive rates of about 87% or about 30% were seen for most TCR beta V segments in an earlier analysis.

Germline CDR1 reads MNHEY; CDR2 reads SMNVEV (reference sequence). The CDR3 runs 14 residues. The V end was cut by 6 bases, the J end by 6 bases, with 14 bases between. This chain uses TRBV27 with TRBJ2-2, with D perhaps TRBD2 (6 bases). The sequence was collected from a woman aged 55-70 years in good health and CMV-seropositive. The sequenced sample consisted of PBMCs. The CDR3 DNA is TGTGCCAGCAGCCCAGTGCTAGCGTCCGGGGAGCTGTTTTTT. This codes for CASSPVLASGELFF.